Below are 18 T cell receptor beta chains sequenced from a single sample in a study of control samples from healthy donors and cancer patients. The table came from immunoSEQ multiplex PCR; TCRdb's copy has only in-frame clones and leaves some out. The repertoire includes roughly 170,000 clones, 90% to 95% of them detected once, and approximately 4% sits in the top ten. The sample comprised blood. The receptors were gathered from a woman aged 60 to 75 in good health.

The chain couples TRBV5-1 to TRBJ2-5, with 10 bases lining up with TRBD2. The trim removed 0 bases at V and 1 base at J, leaving 3 bases unmatched. The CDR3 contains 16 residues. Germline CDR1 reads SGHRS; CDR2 reads YFSETQ. The CDR3 sequence: CASSLALAGTQETQYF. Written as DNA, the CDR3 is TGCGCCAGCAGCTTGGCACTAGCGGGGACCCAAGAGACCCAGTACTTC.

The CDR3 nucleotides are TGTGCCAGCAGCTCCCCACGGCAGAAACTATACGCCTCTGGAAACACCATATATTTT. Its protein product is CASSSPRQKLYASGNTIYF. V gene TRBV7-9 combines with J gene TRBJ1-3; D is uncertain. Per germline, CDR1 SEHNR and CDR2 FQNEAQ (reference sequence). The CDR3 totals 19 residues. Trimming removed 4 bases at V and 0 bases at J, with 22 bases between.

V is TRBV6-5 and J is TRBJ1-5; D might be TRBD1 (5 bases). The V gene lost 0 bases and the J gene lost 7 bases, with 7 bases spanning the gap. The germline CDR1 and CDR2 sequences are MNHEY and SVGAGI. This CDR3 has 13 amino acids. Here the CDR3 DNA reads TGTGCCAGCAGTTACTCGGGGCGGCAGCCCCAGCATTTT. Encoded protein: CASSYSGRQPQHF.

The chain couples TRBV2 to TRBJ1-1, with D perhaps TRBD1 (5 bases). Germline lookup yields CDR1 SNHLY and CDR2 FYNNEI. This CDR3 has 11 amino acids. Between the trimmed V and J ends, which lost 10 bases and 3 bases, there was a span of 9 bases. The CDR3, as DNA: TGTGCCACCAGGGAAGACACTGAAGCTTTCTTT. It yields the protein CATREDTEAFF.

J is TRBJ1-3 and V is TRBV7-6; D gene unclear. The CDR3 extends over 16 amino acids. Germline-derived CDR1 and CDR2 are SGHVS and FNYEAQ. Trimming stripped 6 bases from V and 0 bases from J, with 15 bases between. CDR3 sequence: CASSTVAWSSGNTIYF. Here the CDR3 DNA reads TGTGCCAGCAGTACAGTGGCGTGGAGCTCTGGAAACACCATATATTTT.

The J gene is TRBJ1-2, the V gene TRBV6-1; TRBD1 is a possible D gene (5 bases). Trimming removed 3 bases at V and 2 bases at J, with 10 bases between. This CDR3 contains 14 residues. CDR1 and CDR2 from the germline V gene are MNHNS and SASEGT. Written as DNA, the CDR3 is TGTGCCAGCAGTGAGAGGGGCGAAAACTATGGCTACACCTTC. Encoded protein: CASSERGENYGYTF.

The rearrangement uses TRBV6-6 and TRBJ2-7; 7 bases line up with TRBD1. The V segment lost 6 bases and the J segment 4 bases; nucleotides outside the gene matches: 6. Germline V gene sequence: CDR1 MNHNY, CDR2 SVGAGI (reference sequence). The CDR3 loop spans 13 amino acids. CDR3 amino acids: CASSPTGWYEQYF. Written as DNA, the CDR3 is TGTGCCAGCAGCCCGACAGGGTGGTACGAGCAGTACTTC.

The chain has TRBV2 and TRBJ2-2, with 8 bases that match TRBD1. This CDR3 is 15 amino acids long. Trimming cost V 5 bases and J 5 bases; bases outside gene matches: 7. The germline gives CDR1 SNHLY, CDR2 FYNNEI. The CDR3 bases are TGTGCCAGCAGTCTCGGACAGGGCGAGACCGGGGAGCTGTTTTTT. This sequence encodes CASSLGQGETGELFF.

V is TRBV6-5 and J is TRBJ1-2; D uncertain. The V end was cut by 6 bases, the J end by 0 bases, with 14 bases between. Germline V gene lookup returns CDR1 MNHEY and CDR2 SVGAGI. The CDR3 is 15 residues long. CDR3 bases: TGTGCCAGCAGACTAGACCGGGGTGCTAACTATGGCTACACCTTC. It is translated as CASRLDRGANYGYTF.

As regards this clone: Other DNA sequences in the sample encode the same CDR3. The chain combines TRBV20-1 with TRBJ1-1; D may be TRBD1 (6 bases). CDR3 length equals 11 residues. Germline loops: CDR1 DFQATT, CDR2 SNEGSKA (reference sequence). V was shortened by 3 bases and J by 6 bases, with 8 bases between the two germline ends. The CDR3, as DNA: TGCAGTGCTAGGGCAGGGGCTGAAGCTTTCTTT. Translating it yields CSARAGAEAFF.

V gene TRBV2 combines with J gene TRBJ2-2; a possible D gene is TRBD1 (5 bases). V dropped 7 bases and J dropped 5 bases, with 8 bases sitting between them. CDR1 and CDR2 (germline): SNHLY, FYNNEI. The CDR3 runs to 12 residues. The CDR3 loop reads CASIGVTGELFF. The CDR3 DNA sequence: TGTGCCAGCATAGGGGTTACCGGGGAGCTGTTTTTT. Together with reference TRBV2 and TRBJ2-2, the CDR3 gives the full variable domain: EPEVTQTPSHQVTQMGQEVILRCVPISNHLYFYWYRQILGQKVEFLVSFYNNEISEKSEIFDDQFSVERPDGSNFTLKIRSTKLEDSAMYFCASIGVTGELFFGEGSRLTVL.

This clone was seen only once. V and J are TRBV20-1 and TRBJ2-3, with unresolved D. Per germline, CDR1 DFQATT and CDR2 SNEGSKA (reference sequence). Trimming removed 6 bases at V and 6 bases at J, with 7 bases between. This CDR3 is built from 10 residues. CDR3 loop: CSAIRDTQYF. Here the CDR3 DNA reads TGCAGTGCGATAAGGGATACGCAGTATTTT.

The chain joins TRBV10-3 to TRBJ1-3, with D possibly TRBD1 on 6 matching bases. CDR1 ENHRY and CDR2 SYGVKD come from the germline V gene. This CDR3 contains 15 residues. V lost 6 bases to trimming and J lost 0 bases, with 12 bases between them. The CDR3 here is CAIRPRDISGNTIYF. The CDR3 region has the DNA TGTGCCATCAGACCCCGGGACATCTCTGGAAACACCATATATTTT.

The chain couples TRBV30 to TRBJ1-3; unclear D gene. Germline CDR1 and CDR2: GTSNPN and SVGIG (reference sequence). The CDR3 spans 13 residues. The germline V and J ends were trimmed by 0 bases and 0 bases, with 3 bases remaining between them. The CDR3 reads CAWSVTSGNTIYF. The CDR3 region has the DNA TGTGCCTGGAGTGTCACCTCTGGAAACACCATATATTTT.

The chain couples TRBV2 to TRBJ2-1; D is perhaps TRBD2 (5 bases). The germline V and J ends were trimmed by 8 bases and 0 bases, with 14 bases remaining between them. The germline V gene has CDR1 SNHLY and CDR2 FYNNEI. CDR3 length: 15 residues. In DNA form, the CDR3 reads TGTGCCAGCGCTGCGGAGGTTACCTCCTACAATGAGCAGTTCTTC. Amino acid sequence: CASAAEVTSYNEQFF.

V and J are TRBV27 and TRBJ1-4; unclear D gene. CDR3 length: 14 residues. Deletions cut 5 bases from V and 8 bases from J, with 15 bases between. CDR1 is MNHEY and CDR2 is SMNVEV in the germline V gene (reference sequence). The CDR3 sequence is CASSPNYAGEKLFF. The CDR3 DNA reads TGTGCCAGCAGTCCGAATTACGCCGGCGAAAAACTGTTTTTT.

V is TRBV21-1 and J is TRBJ2-3. TRBV21-1 is termed a pseudogene. CDR3 size: 14 residues. This chain's CDR3 is CASSKASKGDTQYF. CDR3 coding DNA: TGTGCCAGCAGCAAAGCGAGCAAGGGAGATACGCAGTATTTT.

This sequence joins TRBV11-3 and TRBJ2-7, with 10 positions matching TRBD1. The germline gives CDR1 SGHNT, CDR2 YENEEA. The CDR3 runs to 15 residues. J gave up 3 bases and V 0 bases, and 2 bases lay outside the gene matches. The CDR3 is CASSLEGTGDYEQYF. The CDR3 region has the DNA TGTGCCAGCAGCTTAGAAGGGACAGGGGACTACGAGCAGTACTTC. The whole variable domain, filled in from reference TRBV11-3 and TRBJ2-7, reads EAGVVQSPRYKIIEKKQPVAFWCNPISGHNTLYWYLQNLGQGPELLIRYENEEAVDDSQLPKDRFSAERLKGVDSTLKIQPAELGDSAVYLCASSLEGTGDYEQYFGPGTRLTVT.